One sample yielded the 10 T cell receptor beta chains listed below, sequenced in a study of T cell responses to AZD1222 COVID-19 vaccine. TCRdb's copy holds only in-frame clones and misses some; the assay was immunoSEQ multiplex PCR. The sample lists about 270,000 clones, 90% to 95% occurring once. The sample here was peripheral blood, taken 28 days after the second AZD1222 dose. These receptors were taken from an adult who received the AZD1222 COVID-19 vaccine.

This clone has only one observation. The rearrangement links TRBV9 to TRBJ1-1, with D perhaps matching TRBD1 (5 bases). Germline V gene lookup returns CDR1 SGDLS and CDR2 YYNGEE. The V gene lost 4 bases and the J gene lost 1 base, with 11 bases spanning the gap. The CDR3 has 14 residues. The CDR3 spells CASSRGGTNTEAFF. The CDR3 region has the DNA TGTGCCAGCAGCCGCGGAGGGACGAACACTGAAGCTTTCTTT. The full variable domain, rest sourced from reference TRBV9 and TRBJ1-1, is DSGVTQTPKHLITATGQRVTLRCSPRSGDLSVYWYQQSLDQGLQFLIQYYNGEERAKGNILERFSAQQFPDLHSELNLSSLELGDSALYFCASSRGGTNTEAFFGQGTRLTVV.

CDR3 loop: CASSIDRDRNTEAFF. CDR3 bases: TGTGCCAGTAGTATAGACCGGGACAGAAACACTGAAGCTTTCTTT. V and J are TRBV19 and TRBJ1-1; 7 nucleotides agree with TRBD1. Germline CDR1 reads LNHDA; CDR2 reads SQIVND (reference sequence). The CDR3 length is 15 residues. Unmatched junction bases numbered 3, after V lost 0 bases and J lost 2 bases. The entire variable domain, with the rest obtained from reference TRBV19 and TRBJ1-1, is as follows: DGGITQSPKYLFRKEGQNVTLSCEQNLNHDAMYWYRQDPGQGLRLIYYSQIVNDFQKGDIAEGYSVSREKKESFPLTVTSAQKNPTAFYLCASSIDRDRNTEAFFGQGTRLTVV.

The rearrangement uses TRBV7-8 and TRBJ2-7; 7 nucleotides match TRBD2. In germline, CDR1 is SGHVS, CDR2 FQNEAQ. This CDR3 contains 17 residues. Losses at the gene ends were 5 bases for V and 1 base for J; bases not matched to a gene: 14. The DNA of the CDR3 is TGTGCCAGCAGCACGCCCCGCCGTGGCGGGGGTTCCTACGAGCAGTACTTC. Its protein is CASSTPRRGGGSYEQYF.

V gene TRBV4-1 combines with J gene TRBJ2-3; D is unclear. This CDR3 has 16 amino acids. Trimming pared 4 bases from V and 2 bases from J, leaving 16 bases between. Germline loops: CDR1 MGHRA, CDR2 YSYEKL. The CDR3 DNA follows: TGCGCCAGCAGCCCGAAGCGAAGCGTAGACACAGATACGCAGTATTTT. Protein: CASSPKRSVDTDTQYF.

CDR3 coding DNA: TGTGCCAGCAGTCTTACAGGGGGTGAAAAACTGTTTTTT. Translation gives CASSLTGGEKLFF. The chain has TRBV5-6 and TRBJ1-4; 8 bases fit TRBD1. From germline, CDR1 is SGHDT and CDR2 YYEEEE. The V and J ends lost 5 bases and 7 bases, in that order; junction bases with no gene match: 4. This CDR3 is 13 amino acids long.

The rearrangement joins TRBV28 to TRBJ1-2; TRBD1 is a possible D gene (6 bases). CDR1 and CDR2 from the germline V gene are MDHEN and SYDVKM. The CDR3 covers 12 residues. Trimming pared 6 bases from V and 8 bases from J, leaving 13 bases between. This CDR3 reads CASRPGTWGYTF. DNA of the CDR3: TGTGCCAGCAGACCCGGGACATGGGGCTACACCTTC.

The chain links TRBV15 to TRBJ2-7; no firm D call. The CDR3 extends over 14 amino acids. The V gene lost 0 bases and the J gene lost 3 bases, with 9 bases spanning the gap. Looked up from germline, CDR1 is LNHNV and CDR2 is YYDKDF (reference sequence). The CDR3 here is CATSREAPGYEQYF. The DNA of the CDR3 is TGTGCCACCAGCAGAGAAGCCCCAGGCTACGAGCAGTACTTC.

This sequence joins TRBV15 and TRBJ2-1; 8 positions match TRBD2. Germline V gene sequence: CDR1 LNHNV, CDR2 YYDKDF (reference sequence). The CDR3 has 15 residues. Trimming removed 4 bases from V and 10 bases from J; junction bases left unmatched: 12. CDR3 DNA: TGTGCCACCAGCAAGAGCCTAGCGGGTCCTGGGGAGCAGTTCTTC. Translated: CATSKSLAGPGEQFF.

The V call is TRBV19, the J call TRBJ2-1, with D uncertain. V dropped 5 bases and J dropped 5 bases, with 10 bases sitting between them. CDR3 length: 13 residues. Germline values: CDR1 LNHDA, CDR2 SQIVND (reference sequence). CDR3 nucleotide sequence: TGTGCCAGTAGTCAAGGCCAAAACAATGAGCAGTTCTTC. Its translation: CASSQGQNNEQFF.

The chain is built from TRBV6-8 and TRBJ2-7, with 7 bases identical to TRBD2. This CDR3 spans 15 amino acids. The V segment lost 2 bases and the J segment 3 bases; nucleotides outside the gene matches: 7. Germline lookup yields CDR1 MNHGY and CDR2 SAAAGT. The CDR3 bases are TGTGCCAGCAGTTACGTGGCGGGAGCCTGCTACGAGCAGTACTTC. Its translation is CASSYVAGACYEQYF.